Sequencing of this T cell receptor (beta chain) was carried out in a study of shared clonotypes between healthy human individuals (dated by TCRdb to 2019 to 2021). For the wider study: A couple of women and a few men aged 18 to 49 years were included in the cohort. Per donor, three plates each were used for CD4 naive and CD4 memory, two for CD8 naive, and one for CD8 memory. To estimate repertoire size and how much clonotype sharing occurs between individuals, the study deeply sequenced the blood TCR repertoires of roughly 5 healthy adults. Libraries were prepared and TCR repertoires were sequenced by different laboratories using diverse techniques, in order to increase sequencing depth and limit assay-specific biases. Between about 0.8 and 8.9 billion PBMCs per donor were obtained by leukapheresis. The paper as a whole reports these results and caveats: Compared with non-shared clonotypes, clonotypes shared by all four sorted-subset donors had higher generation probabilities. Approximately 5% of naive CD4, 3% to 3.5% of naive CD8, approximately 2.2% of memory CD4, and around 0.42% of memory CD8 clonotypes were shared across a few donors. Estimated clonotype richness was generally larger for naive than for memory subsets. Even with the large sequencing depth, rarefaction of the sorted-subset datasets indicated that sequencing was incomplete. Based on pairwise subsampling, the degree of clonotype sharing among donors was expected to be affected by sequencing depth. Because the study included only a small number of donors, the genetic and exposure-history diversity represented was limited. Sampling was restricted to blood, and TCR repertoires in tissues likely differ from the TCR repertoires found in blood.

CD8 naive samples were obtained by positive selection for CCR7 among CD45RO-negative cells, yielding a CD45RA+CCR7+ population from which TemRA cells were excluded. The donors were healthy, HIV-negative adults who had no recently reported acute infections or vaccinations. Only Caucasian adults living in Nashville, Tennessee, USA were represented among the donors. After blood collection by leukapheresis, PBMCs were isolated using Ficoll-Histopaque density gradient centrifugation and then cryopreserved in the vapor phase of liquid nitrogen. Analytical flow cytometry was used to check the purity and quantity of every magnetically sorted T cell population. Genomic DNA was isolated from every sorted fraction and measured by UV absorbance on a Nanodrop 2000c. This clone was picked up a small number of times. Its recognized antigen is unknown. No quality values exist for individual bases; no much larger clone is one base distant. Other DNA sequences from this sample encode an identical CDR3 as well.

From its cysteine to its phenylalanine, the CDR3 spans 12 amino acids. The read is trimmed to its CDR3 DNA, 36 bases read in frame from base 1. CDR1 is given as LNHDA and CDR2 as SQIVND, both from the germline V gene (reference sequence). V loses 6 bases, J loses 5 bases, and the germline ends lie 10 bases apart. Using the deep immunoSEQ assay, multiplex PCR amplified TCR CDR3 regions from genomic DNA. Extracted genomic DNA from each cell subset was spread evenly across all wells of several immunoSEQ 96-well plates, with each plate serving as a replicate. Each replicate PCR for sorted subsets received roughly 0.2 ug genomic DNA, equal to roughly 29,000 T cell genomes. The purified libraries were quantified using a Qubit 3.0 fluorometer, sized with a Bioanalyzer 2100, and then quantified again using the KAPA Library Quantification kit. Every immunoSEQ 96-well plate was sequenced on a dedicated single-read 150-cycle Illumina NextSeq 550 flow cell. On the authors' methods: Because the immunoSEQ output included only junctional sequences and no quality scores, the filtering could not be the same as the filtering used for full-length reads. Sequences were annotated with PyIR, a Python wrapper for IgBLAST v1.9, using IMGT germline references to assign V/J genes and CDR3. Any read was removed if the V/J assignment was weak (E-value above 1e-6), the CDR3 was missing, or the read contained stop codons, out-of-frame junctions, or ambiguous translated residues. V3J clonotypes were defined by identical inferred V gene, J gene, and CDR3 amino acid sequence. The percentage overlap between two repertoires was calculated by dividing the number of shared unique clonotypes by the size of the smaller repertoire. Three approaches were used to assess repertoire richness: RTK rarefaction, the Chao1 estimator, and Recon v2.1 estimates of unobserved clonotypes. OLGA was used to compute generation probabilities for all TCRbeta clonotypes that the gDNA method yielded from a handful of donors. TCRdb stores this immuneACCESS table with in-frame sequences only. Part of the clones is absent; in the studies checked, under half of the shortfall reflects unresolved V genes, and no reason is known for the rest. The DNA gave D and trimming, while V, J and clone size come from that table. This sample has under 700,000 clones in its table, and 95% of those were observed once. 0.11% of the sample is taken by the ten largest.

This sequence was found in a woman aged 25-40 years in good health. The rearranged chain carries TRBV19 and TRBJ1-1; TRBD1 is a weak D gene call, 5 bases matching. The specimen sequenced was naive CD8+ T cells sorted from blood. The cell subset or site label here, explained by the study, means: CD45RA+CCR7+. The CDR3 reads CASSQGRTEAFF. The nucleotide sequence reads as follows: TGTGCCAGTAGCCAGGGAAGAACTGAAGCTTTCTTT. The CDR3, completed at both ends by the reference TRBV19 and TRBJ1-1 genes, gives the full variable domain DGGITQSPKYLFRKEGQNVTLSCEQNLNHDAMYWYRQDPGQGLRLIYYSQIVNDFQKGDIAEGYSVSREKKESFPLTVTSAQKNPTAFYLCASSQGRTEAFFGQGTRLTVV.